The 18 T cell receptor beta chains reported below all come from one sample, sequenced in a study of OX40 agonist ivuxolimab in advanced cancers. This table comes from immunoSEQ multiplex PCR, and its TCRdb copy is limited to in-frame clones, with some not included. The sample holds tens of thousands of clones, approximately 80% seen once. Here the sequenced sample was CD4+ or CD8+ T cells sorted from blood, taken in a trial of the OX40 agonist ivuxolimab. All receptors derive from an adult with an advanced solid tumor such as melanoma, head and neck, liver or kidney cancer.

The gene calls are TRBV30 and TRBJ2-5; D might be TRBD1 or TRBD2, each matching 7 bases. This CDR3 has 13 residues. The ends were cut back, 0 bases at V and 9 bases at J, with 14 bases in the middle. Germline CDR1 GTSNPN, CDR2 SVGIG (reference sequence). CDR3 sequence: CAWSVGGREAQYF. CDR3 sequence (DNA): TGTGCCTGGAGTGTAGGGGGCCGGGAGGCCCAGTACTTC. Based on the CDR3 plus reference TRBV30 and TRBJ2-5, the full variable domain is SQTIHQWPATLVQPVGSPLSLECTVEGTSNPNLYWYRQAAGRGLQLLFYSVGIGQISSEVPQNLSASRPQDRQFILSSKKLLLSDSGFYLCAWSVGGREAQYFGPGTRLLVL.

The genes are TRBV7-8 and TRBJ2-2, with D tentatively TRBD1 (5 bases). The CDR3 spans 17 residues. Trimming took 0 bases from V and 0 from J, leaving 11 bases between them. In germline, CDR1 is SGHVS, CDR2 FQNEAQ. CDR3 nucleotides: TGTGCCAGCAGCTTAGCGTCCCCCAGGGCGAACACCGGGGAGCTGTTTTTT. This codes for CASSLASPRANTGELFF.

This clone was seen just once. The chain recombines TRBV2 with TRBJ2-1; 7 bases are a match to TRBD2. The CDR3 sequence is 14 residues long. CDR1 and CDR2 from the germline V gene are SNHLY and FYNNEI. Unmatched junction bases numbered 5, after V lost 7 bases and J lost 2 bases. DNA for the CDR3: TGTGCCAGCATCCCAGCGGGGCCCTACAATGAGCAGTTCTTC. This sequence encodes CASIPAGPYNEQFF.

The V call is TRBV19, the J call TRBJ2-1; 7 bases agree with TRBD2. This CDR3 contains 15 residues. V trimming: 3 bases; J trimming: 5 bases; junction bases outside the gene matches: 7. Germline V gives CDR1 LNHDA, CDR2 SQIVND (reference sequence). CDR3 DNA: TGTGCCAGTAGTATTTTCGGGGGGATCGACAATGAGCAGTTCTTC. Its translation: CASSIFGGIDNEQFF.

J is TRBJ1-5 and V is TRBV7-9; D is unclear. In germline, CDR1 is SEHNR, CDR2 FQNEAQ (reference sequence). CDR3 length equals 13 residues. The ends were cut back, 2 bases at V and 8 bases at J, with 10 bases in the middle. CDR3 sequence (DNA): TGTGCCAGCAGCTTAACAGTAGGTGAGCCCCAGCATTTT. Its translation: CASSLTVGEPQHF. Full variable domain (missing parts from reference TRBV7-9 and TRBJ1-5): DTGVSQNPRHKITKRGQNVTFRCDPISEHNRLYWYRQTLGQGPEFLTYFQNEAQLEKSRLLSDRFSAERPKGSFSTLEIQRTEQGDSAMYLCASSLTVGEPQHFGDGTRLSIL.

The sample holds one count of this clone. The rearrangement uses TRBV11-2 and TRBJ1-5, with D unresolved. This CDR3 contains 13 residues. The germline gives CDR1 SGHAT, CDR2 FQNNGV. The ends were cut back, 2 bases at V and 0 bases at J, with 2 bases in the middle. The CDR3 region has the DNA TGTGCCAGCAGCTTATCTAGCAATCAGCCCCAGCATTTT. This sequence encodes CASSLSSNQPQHF.

The chain uses TRBV4-3 and TRBJ1-2; D remains unclear. This CDR3 spans 14 amino acids. V lost 2 bases and J lost 2, with 9 bases in between. Germline lookup yields CDR1 LGHNA and CDR2 YSLEER. Written as DNA, the CDR3 is TGCGCCAGCAGCCAACAAGTACAAAACTATGGCTACACCTTC. This translates into CASSQQVQNYGYTF.

This chain uses TRBV6-5 with TRBJ1-2; 8 bases agree with TRBD1. Germline lookup yields CDR1 MNHEY and CDR2 SVGAGI. The CDR3 totals 15 residues. With 4 bases clipped from V and 3 bases from J, the junction kept 7 bases outside the gene matches. For the CDR3, the DNA is TGTGCCAGCAGTTCCAAACCAGGGGGCTACTATGGCTACACCTTC. Encoded protein: CASSSKPGGYYGYTF.

This chain joins TRBV4-3 and TRBJ2-3; no reliable D call. The germline gives CDR1 LGHNA, CDR2 YSLEER. This CDR3 is built from 14 residues. V was pared by 1 base and J by 1 base, with 6 bases between. The CDR3 DNA reads TGCGCCAGCAGCCAAGTAACTGGCACAGATACGCAGTATTTT. Its protein product is CASSQVTGTDTQYF.

The chain links TRBV4-1 to TRBJ1-2; 11 bases line up with TRBD1. This CDR3 spans 15 amino acids. The germline V gene encodes CDR1 MGHRA and CDR2 YSYEKL. The J segment lost 5 bases and the V segment lost 4 bases, leaving 6 bases of the junction unmatched. The CDR3 bases are TGCGCCAGCAGCCCCGGACAGGGGGCCGATTATGGCTACACCTTC. Translation gives CASSPGQGADYGYTF.

The V call is TRBV27, the J call TRBJ2-6, with 9 bases that match TRBD1. This CDR3 spans 17 amino acids. V gave up 7 bases and J gave up 4 bases; unmatched junction bases: 11. Germline V CDR1 and CDR2: MNHEY, SMNVEV (reference sequence). The CDR3 spells CASMRGDRVPGANVLTF. The CDR3 DNA sequence: TGTGCCAGCATGAGGGGGGACAGGGTTCCAGGGGCCAACGTCCTGACTTTC.

The DNA for the CDR3 is TGTGCCAGCAGCTTAAGTGTGGCCAGGGGGCTGGACGAGCAGTACTTC. It yields the protein CASSLSVARGLDEQYF. The chain recombines TRBV7-2 with TRBJ2-7; 8 nucleotides agree with TRBD1. CDR1 is SGHTA, CDR2 FQGNSA, per germline. The ends lost 2 bases at V and 5 bases at J; junction bases unmatched: 11. The CDR3 covers 16 residues.

The rearrangement links TRBV7-2 to TRBJ2-5; 15 bases align to TRBD2. J gave up 4 bases and V 5 bases, and 5 bases lay outside the gene matches. Germline lookup yields CDR1 SGHTA and CDR2 FQGNSA. The CDR3 has 16 amino acids. The CDR3 region is CASSRGLAGGRETQYF. The CDR3 nucleotides read TGTGCCAGCAGCCGCGGACTAGCGGGGGGGCGAGAGACCCAGTACTTC.

V gene TRBV18 combines with J gene TRBJ1-5; no clear D gene. V gave up 1 base and J gave up 1 base, with 5 bases separating them. The CDR3 runs 14 residues. CDR1 is KGHSH and CDR2 is LQKENI in the germline V gene. This CDR3 is CASSPLGSNQPQHF. Here the CDR3 DNA reads TGTGCCAGCTCACCACTGGGGAGCAATCAGCCCCAGCATTTT.

The chain couples TRBV10-1 to TRBJ2-1; TRBD2 aligns across 7 bases. This CDR3 contains 15 residues. In germline, CDR1 is WNHNN, CDR2 SYGVQD (reference sequence). The V segment lost 7 bases and the J segment 2 bases; nucleotides outside the gene matches: 8. The CDR3: CASTATSGAYNEQFF. The CDR3, as DNA: TGCGCCAGCACCGCTACCAGCGGGGCCTACAATGAGCAGTTCTTC.

J is TRBJ1-3 and V is TRBV30; D gene uncertain. Germline CDR1 is GTSNPN and CDR2 is SVGIG (reference sequence). V was clipped by 2 bases and J by 4 bases, with 12 bases between them. This CDR3 spans 14 amino acids. CDR3 in amino acids: CAWSRVSHGNTIYF. In nucleotides, the CDR3 is TGTGCCTGGAGTAGAGTGAGCCACGGAAACACCATATATTTT.

The J gene is TRBJ2-5, the V gene TRBV11-3, with 7 bases lining up with TRBD2. The V segment lost 5 bases and the J segment 3 bases; nucleotides outside the gene matches: 0. The CDR3 spans 12 residues. Looked up from germline, CDR1 is SGHNT and CDR2 is YENEEA. CDR3 residues: CASSRGEETQYF. The CDR3 nucleotides read TGTGCCAGCAGCCGGGGGGAAGAGACCCAGTACTTC.

The V gene is TRBV7-2, the J gene TRBJ2-3; D call uncertain. This CDR3 has 16 amino acids. V lost 1 base, J lost 1 base, and 12 bases lay in between. CDR1 SGHTA and CDR2 FQGNSA come from the germline V gene. The CDR3 spells CASSLGPLTGTDTQYF. The CDR3 DNA is TGTGCCAGCAGCTTAGGTCCCCTGACGGGCACAGATACGCAGTATTTT. Variable domain in full (rest from reference TRBV7-2 and TRBJ2-3): GAGVSQSPSNKVTEKGKDVELRCDPISGHTALYWYRQSLGQGLEFLIYFQGNSAPDKSGLPSDRFSAERTGGSVSTLTIQRTQQEDSAVYLCASSLGPLTGTDTQYFGPGTRLTVL.